This entry lists 13 T cell receptor beta chains sequenced from one sample in a study of tumor and adjacent non-tumor tissue in lung cancer. RNA was extracted from bulk tissue without any cell sorting. More than 3 cm separated this lung sample from the edge of the tumor. TCRbeta libraries were built with three rounds of nested PCR, modified from ARM-PCR. TCRdb itself ran the multiplex PCR reads through MiXCR, one entry per CDR3 protein. Counted here are about 50,000 distinct CDR3 sequences, just under 75% occurring once; the ten biggest clones make up around a quarter. Sequencing was carried out using distant non-tumor lung tissue. These receptors were taken from a woman aged 55-70 years with non-small cell lung cancer.

The chain employs TRBV18 and TRBJ2-5, with TRBD1 matching 8 bases. Germline V gene sequence: CDR1 KGHSH, CDR2 LQKENI. The J segment lost 2 bases and the V segment lost 0 bases, leaving 5 bases of the junction unmatched. The CDR3 runs 16 residues. CDR3 protein: CASSPPRRQGQETQYF. CDR3 in DNA: TGTGCCAGCTCACCACCGAGGAGACAGGGGCAAGAGACCCAGTACTTC.

The rearrangement links TRBV4-3 to TRBJ2-3, with D perhaps matching TRBD1 (6 bases). Germline V lookup: CDR1 LGHNA, CDR2 YSLEER. CDR3 size: 15 residues. Trimming stripped 5 bases from V and 1 base from J, with 13 bases between. The CDR3 is CASSLDSGRTDTQYF. Written as DNA, the CDR3 is TGCGCCAGCAGCTTGGACAGTGGGCGCACAGATACGCAGTATTTT.

The chain combines TRBV12-3 or TRBV12-4 with TRBJ1-2; 10 positions agree with TRBD1. The ends lost 7 bases at V and 8 bases at J; junction bases unmatched: 4. This CDR3 comprises 12 residues. The CDR3 nucleotides are TGTGCCAGCACGGGGACAGGGGAAGGCTACACCTTC. This sequence encodes CASTGTGEGYTF.

The CDR3 is CASSHGHGGFVYTF. The CDR3 DNA reads TGTGCCAGCAGCCACGGACATGGGGGGTTCGTCTACACCTTC. V gene TRBV11-3 combines with J gene TRBJ1-2; tentatively, D is TRBD1 (5 bases). The V end was cut by 5 bases, the J end by 10 bases, with 20 bases between. Germline CDR1 and CDR2: SGHNT and YENEEA. CDR3 size: 14 residues. Together with reference TRBV11-3 and TRBJ1-2, the CDR3 gives the full variable domain: EAGVVQSPRYKIIEKKQPVAFWCNPISGHNTLYWYLQNLGQGPELLIRYENEEAVDDSQLPKDRFSAERLKGVDSTLKIQPAELGDSAVYLCASSHGHGGFVYTFGSGTRLTVV.

About this clonotype itself: One end of the junction fails to match germline, which may point to a read error. This CDR3 is CSSCYSTASISSYEQYF. The CDR3 DNA reads as TGTTCCAGCTGTTACTCGACGGCCTCGATTAGCTCCTACGAGCAGTACTTC. This chain connects TRBV6-2 or TRBV6-3 to TRBJ2-7; unclear D gene. Germline-derived CDR1 and CDR2 are MNHEY and SVGEGT. The CDR3 length is 17 residues.

This clonotype has just a few counts. Sequence at one end of the junction differs from germline and may be a read error. The V and J genes are TRBV4-2 and TRBJ2-7, with 8 bases fitting TRBD2. Germline V CDR1 and CDR2: LGHNA, YNFKEQ. The CDR3 has 13 amino acids. The CDR3 loop reads CVSSQGSGAEQYF. CDR3 sequence (DNA): TGTGTCAGCAGTCAGGGTAGCGGGGCAGAGCAGTACTTC.

Notes on this clonotype: One end of the junction fails to match germline, which may point to a read error. V usage is TRBV29-1 and J usage is TRBJ1-1; D unresolved. CDR3 length equals 12 residues. CDR1 and CDR2 from the germline V gene are SQVTM and ANQGSEA. This chain's CDR3 is CSVLPRNTGAFF. The CDR3 region has the DNA TGCAGCGTGCTCCCACGGAACACTGGAGCTTTCTTT.

The chain combines TRBV6-5 with TRBJ1-6, with 9 bases matching TRBD1. J was trimmed by 16 bases and V by 0 bases; bases with no gene match: 13. The CDR3 sequence is 16 residues long. CDR1 is MNHEY and CDR2 is SVGAGI in the germline V gene. The CDR3 DNA reads as TGTGCCAGCAGTTACTCGACTGGGACAGGGCCGACTAAGCTCCACTTT. Translating it yields CASSYSTGTGPTKLHF.

This clonotype was observed once. The junction does not match germline at one end; this may be a read error. V gene TRBV4-3 combines with J gene TRBJ2-3, with 11 bases that match TRBD2. The germline V gene has CDR1 LGHNA and CDR2 YSLEER. The CDR3 has 15 residues. CDR3 nucleotide sequence: TGCGCCAGCAGCCGAGAGACTAGCGGGGCAGACACGCAGTATTTT. This encodes CASSRETSGADTQYF.

To note about this clonotype: Because it lacks the conserved phenylalanine or tryptophan at the end, this CDR3 is likely a read error. The chain carries TRBV28 and TRBJ2-7, with D perhaps assigned TRBD1 or TRBD2 (5 bases each). This CDR3 region has 15 residues. Germline assignment: CDR1 MDHEN and CDR2 SYDVKM. CDR3 DNA: TGTGCCATCAGTTTCGTTGGGGGATCCGGCCACGAGCAGTACCTC. Its translation: CAISFVGGSGHEQYL.

On this clonotype: An end of the junction differs from the germline gene, which may be a read error. The chain has TRBV4-2 and TRBJ2-7; D might be TRBD1 (5 bases). Germline values: CDR1 LGHNA, CDR2 YNFKEQ. This CDR3 spans 14 amino acids. The CDR3 loop is CASIQTTGIYEHYF. The CDR3 bases are TGTGCCAGCATCCAAACAACAGGAATCTACGAGCATTACTTC.

With respect to this clonotype: The final CDR3 position lacks the conserved phenylalanine or tryptophan, pointing to a likely read error. This rearrangement joins TRBV28 to TRBJ2-7, with D perhaps given as TRBD1 or TRBD2 (5 bases each). The CDR3 has 15 amino acids. Germline V gene lookup returns CDR1 MDHEN and CDR2 SYDVKM. The DNA for the CDR3 is TGTACCAGCAGTTTCGTTGGGGGATCCGGCCACGAGCAGTACTTA. This sequence encodes CTSSFVGGSGHEQYL.

The chain uses TRBV29-1 and TRBJ2-3; D possibly corresponds to TRBD1 (5 bases). The V and J ends lost 5 bases and 7 bases respectively, with 10 bases between them. This CDR3 has 11 amino acids. The V gene's germline CDR1 is SQVTM and CDR2 ANQGSEA. CDR3 residues: CSVPKGYTQYF. For the CDR3, the DNA is TGCAGCGTTCCGAAGGGGTATACGCAGTATTTT.